These 6 T cell receptor beta chains originate from one sample sequenced in a study of vaccination effects on CD4 cells after COVID-19. Researchers isolated CD4+ T cells once ten to eleven days of culture had elapsed. The data were produced by immunoSEQ multiplex PCR, yet TCRdb's version contains in-frame clones alone and is incomplete. This table has about 53,000 clones, 70% to 80% appearing once. Antigen specificity for these receptors is unknown. Material: CD4+ T cells from PBMCs cultured without peptide, obtained before COVID-19 vaccination. Receptors originate from a human donor who received a COVID-19 vaccine.

The chain employs TRBV7-8 and TRBJ2-1, with TRBD1 identical over 10 bases. Germline assignment: CDR1 SGHVS and CDR2 FQNEAQ. This CDR3 is 16 amino acids long. Trimming took 5 bases from V and 3 from J; bases not matched to a gene: 7. CDR3 residues: CASSPPGQGNYNEQFF. The CDR3 DNA reads as TGTGCCAGCAGCCCGCCGGGACAGGGGAACTACAATGAGCAGTTCTTC.

The J gene is TRBJ1-5, the V gene TRBV19; tentatively, D is TRBD1 (6 bases). Per germline, CDR1 LNHDA and CDR2 SQIVND (reference sequence). The CDR3 loop spans 13 amino acids. The germline V and J ends were trimmed by 5 bases and 7 bases, with 12 bases remaining between them. CDR3 protein: CASSLRGEQPQHF. CDR3 coding DNA: TGTGCCAGTAGTCTTAGGGGGGAACAGCCCCAGCATTTT.

The gene calls are TRBV15 and TRBJ2-1; D remains unclear. Germline-derived CDR1 and CDR2 are LNHNV and YYDKDF (reference sequence). The CDR3 contains 12 residues. The V and J ends lost 0 bases and 8 bases respectively, with 5 bases between them. The CDR3 DNA sequence: TGTGCCACCAGCAGAGATCTGGATGAGCAGTTCTTC. Protein product: CATSRDLDEQFF.

The V and J genes are TRBV7-8 and TRBJ1-5, with TRBD1 matching over 9 bases. The trim removed 5 bases at V and 2 bases at J, leaving 19 bases unmatched. From germline, CDR1 is SGHVS and CDR2 FQNEAQ. The CDR3 extends over 20 amino acids. The CDR3 reads CASSPDVWTGALFGNQPQHF. CDR3 DNA sequence: TGTGCCAGCAGCCCTGACGTTTGGACAGGGGCGTTATTTGGCAATCAGCCCCAGCATTTT. Together with reference TRBV7-8 and TRBJ1-5, the CDR3 gives the full variable domain: GAGVSQSPRYKVAKRGQDVALRCDPISGHVSLFWYQQALGQGPEFLTYFQNEAQLDKSGLPSDRFFAERPEGSVSTLKIQRTQQEDSAVYLCASSPDVWTGALFGNQPQHFGDGTRLSIL.

The genes are TRBV19 and TRBJ2-6, with 7 bases aligning to TRBD1. This CDR3 has 16 residues. The junction had 5 bases not matched to a gene; V was cut back by 4 bases and J by 2 bases. Germline V gene sequence: CDR1 LNHDA, CDR2 SQIVND (reference sequence). CDR3 region: CASSRKQGTGANVLTF. The CDR3 DNA is TGTGCCAGTAGTAGGAAACAGGGGACTGGGGCCAACGTCCTGACTTTC.

This chain connects TRBV6-5 to TRBJ1-2, with 8 nucleotides matching TRBD1. The V segment lost 8 bases and the J segment 6 bases; nucleotides outside the gene matches: 5. The CDR3 is 12 amino acids. Per the germline V gene, CDR1 is MNHEY and CDR2 is SVGAGI. The chain's CDR3 is CASLDRDDGYTF. CDR3 in DNA: TGTGCCAGCCTGGACAGGGATGATGGCTACACCTTC.